Following are 23 T cell receptor beta chains from one sample sequenced in a study of cytomegalovirus exposure and HLA in healthy donors. The PCR made use of 60 Vbeta and 13 Jbeta primers. Data came from immunoSEQ multiplex PCR; TCRdb stores just in-frame clones and leaves some out. The sample lists fewer than 200,000 clones; less than 85% were seen once. Sequenced input: PBMCs. These receptors all stem from a male donor in good health and CMV-seronegative.

This chain links TRBV29-1 with TRBJ1-5, with TRBD1 matching 10 bases. The length of the CDR3 is 18 residues. CDR1 and CDR2 (germline): SQVTM, ANQGSEA. Germline trimming cut 7 bases from V and 0 bases from J; bases unmatched to any gene: 15. Here the CDR3 DNA reads TGCAGCGCATCACGAGGGACAGGGGTTGGGGATAGCAATCAGCCCCAGCATTTT. Translation gives CSASRGTGVGDSNQPQHF. The full variable domain, rest sourced from reference TRBV29-1 and TRBJ1-5, is SAVISQKPSRDICQRGTSLTIQCQVDSQVTMMFWYRQQPGQSLTLIATANQGSEATYESGFVIDKFPISRPNLTFSTLTVSNMSPEDSSIYLCSASRGTGVGDSNQPQHFGDGTRLSIL.

This clone was observed a handful of times. This chain links TRBV5-1 with TRBJ2-2; 12 nucleotides agree with TRBD2. This CDR3 region has 18 residues. V was pared by 1 base and J by 4 bases, with 8 bases of the junction left unmatched. Germline-derived CDR1 and CDR2 are SGHRS and YFSETQ. The CDR3 DNA is TGCGCCAGCAGCTTGAATCCTAGCGGGGGGGCCGGCACCGGGGAGCTGTTTTTT. This translates into CASSLNPSGGAGTGELFF.

V and J are TRBV4-2 and TRBJ2-1; 9 nucleotides line up with TRBD2. Per the germline V gene, CDR1 is LGHNA and CDR2 is YNFKEQ. The trim removed 4 bases at V and 0 bases at J, leaving 7 bases unmatched. The CDR3 has 17 amino acids. The chain's CDR3 is CASSRTPSGNSYNEQFF. CDR3 nucleotides: TGTGCCAGCAGCCGTACCCCTAGCGGGAACTCCTACAATGAGCAGTTCTTC.

Only one count was recorded for this clone. This chain connects TRBV6-5 to TRBJ1-1; 7 bases fit TRBD1. The germline CDR1 and CDR2 sequences are MNHEY and SVGAGI. After removal of 5 bases from V and 4 bases from J, the junction contained 10 bases not matched to a gene. The CDR3 totals 15 residues. The CDR3 region has the DNA TGTGCCAGCAGTCTAGTTACCAGACAGGGCACTGAAGCTTTCTTT. It specifies CASSLVTRQGTEAFF.

The chain employs TRBV5-6 and TRBJ2-7, with a weak D call TRBD2 (6 bases). The V end lost 0 bases, the J end lost 0 bases, and 19 bases lay between the germline ends. CDR3 length equals 18 residues. Germline CDR1 SGHDT, CDR2 YYEEEE. CDR3 region: CASSLEIGGRSRSYEQYF. Written as DNA, the CDR3 is TGTGCCAGCAGCTTGGAAATCGGGGGAAGGTCCCGCTCCTACGAGCAGTACTTC.

The V call is TRBV19, the J call TRBJ2-4, with D perhaps matching TRBD2 (7 bases). The CDR3 has 16 residues. V was cut by 1 base and J by 1 base, with 11 bases left in between. Looked up from germline, CDR1 is LNHDA and CDR2 is SQIVND (reference sequence). Here the CDR3 reads CASSIVGGGAKNIQYF. DNA for the CDR3: TGTGCCAGTAGTATAGTAGGGGGGGGCGCCAAAAACATTCAGTACTTC.

The genes are TRBV9 and TRBJ2-6; D is possibly TRBD1 (6 bases). Deletions cut 4 bases from V and 0 bases from J, with 11 bases between. The CDR3 length is 16 residues. The V gene's germline CDR1 is SGDLS and CDR2 YYNGEE. CDR3 region: CASSTGQFSGANVLTF. CDR3 coding DNA: TGTGCCAGCAGCACGGGACAATTCTCTGGGGCCAACGTCCTGACTTTC.

With regard to this clone: One end of the junction is discordant with germline, which a read error may explain. The chain combines TRBV7-9 with TRBJ1-5; perhaps TRBD1 as D (6 bases). This CDR3 region has 15 residues. CDR1 and CDR2 (germline): SEHNR, FQNEAQ (reference sequence). The CDR3 region has the DNA TGTTCCAGCAGCTCCGACAGGAGAGTCAATCAGCCCCAGCATTTT. Its protein product is CSSSSDRRVNQPQHF.

The V and J genes are TRBV7-9 and TRBJ2-1; 10 nucleotides align to TRBD2. CDR1 and CDR2 from the germline V gene are SEHNR and FQNEAQ (reference sequence). CDR3 size: 17 residues. Trimming cost V 4 bases and J 3 bases; bases outside gene matches: 9. CDR3 sequence reads: CASSSLLAGILYNEQFF. The CDR3, as DNA: TGTGCCAGCAGCTCGTTACTAGCGGGGATACTCTACAATGAGCAGTTCTTC.

This clone was counted a few times. The V and J genes are TRBV4-1 and TRBJ2-1; 8 bases map to TRBD1. The CDR3 runs to 17 residues. Germline V gene sequence: CDR1 MGHRA, CDR2 YSYEKL. V was pared by 2 bases and J by 6 bases, with 12 bases of the junction left unmatched. CDR3 in amino acids: CASSQRELQGVSNEQFF. The CDR3 bases are TGCGCCAGCAGCCAAAGAGAGTTACAGGGGGTGAGCAATGAGCAGTTCTTC.

The rearrangement uses TRBV28 and TRBJ1-2; possibly TRBD1 for D (5 bases). In germline, CDR1 is MDHEN, CDR2 SYDVKM. The V and J ends lost 6 bases and 2 bases respectively, with 10 bases between them. This CDR3 region has 13 residues. The CDR3 reads CASRLDMNYGYTF. In DNA, the CDR3 is TGTGCCAGCAGACTGGACATGAACTATGGCTACACCTTC.

V and J are TRBV18 and TRBJ2-6; the match to TRBD1 covers 8 bases. Germline V gene data show CDR1 as KGHSH and CDR2 as LQKENI. The CDR3 loop spans 20 amino acids. V lost 6 bases, J lost 0 bases, and 16 bases stayed unmatched. The CDR3 loop reads CASSLNPRTGRSSGANVLTF. Written as DNA, the CDR3 is TGTGCCAGCTCCCTCAACCCGCGGACAGGGAGGAGCTCTGGGGCCAACGTCCTGACTTTC.

The chain uses TRBV5-1 and TRBJ2-7; weak D call: TRBD1 (5 bases). This CDR3 has 11 amino acids. V dropped 5 bases and J dropped 7 bases, with 10 bases sitting between them. Germline CDR1 reads SGHRS; CDR2 reads YFSETQ. CDR3: CASSQGFEQYF. For the CDR3, the DNA is TGCGCCAGCAGTCAGGGTTTTGAGCAGTACTTC.

The rearrangement joins TRBV30 to TRBJ1-3; tentatively, D is TRBD1 (5 bases). The V gene lost 4 bases and the J gene lost 4 bases, with 11 bases spanning the gap. The germline V gene encodes CDR1 GTSNPN and CDR2 SVGIG (reference sequence). The CDR3 contains 13 residues. The CDR3 nucleotides are TGTGCCTGGAAAGGGGCGTCGGGAAACACCATATATTTT. It yields the protein CAWKGASGNTIYF.

The chain carries TRBV5-1 and TRBJ1-6; 7 bases map to TRBD1. The germline V gene has CDR1 SGHRS and CDR2 YFSETQ. The V gene end was trimmed by 5 bases and the J gene end by 5 bases; junction bases not matched to a gene: 7. The CDR3 is 15 residues long. As DNA, the CDR3 is TGCGCCAGCAGTTTCGACAGGGCCAATAATTCACCCCTCCACTTT. Residues: CASSFDRANNSPLHF.

This clone was seen just once. The CDR3 region has the DNA TGTGCCAGCCATGGGGGGGCCCCACCCGGGACGAGGAGCTCCTACGAGCAGTACTTC. This translates into CASHGGAPPGTRSSYEQYF. This sequence joins TRBV28 and TRBJ2-7; tentative D call: TRBD2 (7 bases). Trimming took 8 bases from V and 0 from J, leaving 29 bases between them. Germline V gene lookup returns CDR1 MDHEN and CDR2 SYDVKM. The CDR3 spans 19 residues.

This clone occurred a few times. The CDR3 bases are TGCGCCAGCAGCTTGGATGCGGGGAGGAGCAATCAGCCCCAGCATTTT. As protein: CASSLDAGRSNQPQHF. The genes are TRBV5-1 and TRBJ1-5; D gene ambiguous. The CDR3 extends over 16 amino acids. V gave up 0 bases and J gave up 1 base, with 11 bases separating them. The germline gives CDR1 SGHRS, CDR2 YFSETQ.

The chain couples TRBV7-9 to TRBJ1-5; D ambiguous. This CDR3 comprises 16 residues. Looked up from germline, CDR1 is SEHNR and CDR2 is FQNEAQ (reference sequence). V was cut by 4 bases and J by 0 bases, with 13 bases left in between. The CDR3 spells CASSYMSPYSNQPQHF. The CDR3 DNA is TGTGCCAGCAGCTATATGAGCCCTTATAGCAATCAGCCCCAGCATTTT.

This chain uses TRBV28 with TRBJ1-2; 9 bases align to TRBD1. The CDR3 runs 14 residues. Germline assignment: CDR1 MDHEN and CDR2 SYDVKM. Germline trimming cut 6 bases from V and 6 bases from J; bases unmatched to any gene: 8. The CDR3 coding sequence is TGTGCCAGCAGCCGGACAGGGGATGGGGATGGCTACACCTTC. Protein product: CASSRTGDGDGYTF.

V and J are TRBV21-1 and TRBJ2-1; the DNA was not used to check the table's D call, TRBD1. TRBV21-1 is a documented pseudogene. The CDR3 extends over 18 amino acids. CDR3 nucleotides: TGTGCCAGCAACAACCGGCCAACAGGTCCGCGGTGGTACAATGAGCAGTTCTTC. Its protein is CASNNRPTGPRWYNEQFF.

The rearrangement links TRBV6-4 to TRBJ1-1; TRBD1 aligns across 7 bases. CDR3 length equals 13 residues. Trimming took 4 bases from V and 5 from J; bases not matched to a gene: 4. Germline V gene lookup returns CDR1 MRHNA and CDR2 SNTAGT. Here the CDR3 reads CASSVDRQTEAFF. The CDR3 DNA follows: TGTGCCAGCAGTGTGGACAGGCAAACTGAAGCTTTCTTT.

This chain connects TRBV2 to TRBJ1-2; D is ambiguous. This CDR3 has 13 residues. Trimming stripped 5 bases from V and 2 bases from J, with 9 bases between. The germline V gene encodes CDR1 SNHLY and CDR2 FYNNEI. The CDR3 here is CASSPQANYGYTF. CDR3 DNA sequence: TGTGCCAGCAGTCCCCAGGCCAACTATGGCTACACCTTC. Together with reference TRBV2 and TRBJ1-2, the CDR3 gives the full variable domain: EPEVTQTPSHQVTQMGQEVILRCVPISNHLYFYWYRQILGQKVEFLVSFYNNEISEKSEIFDDQFSVERPDGSNFTLKIRSTKLEDSAMYFCASSPQANYGYTFGSGTRLTVV.

V and J are TRBV19 and TRBJ1-1; 7 nucleotides match TRBD1. From germline, CDR1 is LNHDA and CDR2 SQIVND (reference sequence). The CDR3 has 17 residues. The J segment lost 3 bases and the V segment lost 6 bases, leaving 16 bases of the junction unmatched. The CDR3 region is CASRHTGDFVHDTEAFF. In nucleotides, the CDR3 is TGTGCCAGTAGGCATACAGGGGATTTTGTTCATGACACTGAAGCTTTCTTT.